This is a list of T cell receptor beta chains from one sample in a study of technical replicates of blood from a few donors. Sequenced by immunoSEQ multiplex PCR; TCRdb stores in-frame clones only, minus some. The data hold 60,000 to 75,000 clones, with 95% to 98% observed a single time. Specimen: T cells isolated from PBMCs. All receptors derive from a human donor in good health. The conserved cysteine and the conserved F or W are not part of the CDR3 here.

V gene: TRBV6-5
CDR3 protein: ASKGDPYEQY

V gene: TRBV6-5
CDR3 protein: ASSRRYTGELF

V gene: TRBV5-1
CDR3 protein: ASSIIGGYEQY

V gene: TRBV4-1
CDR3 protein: ASSQDLAGGLDTQY

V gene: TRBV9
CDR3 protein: ASSGTGNGYT

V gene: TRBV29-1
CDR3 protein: SVTSGDGEQF

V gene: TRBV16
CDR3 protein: ASSQFPDRSYEQY

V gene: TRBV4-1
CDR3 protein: ASSQFGTGDGYT

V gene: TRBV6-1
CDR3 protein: ASSEASDYGYT

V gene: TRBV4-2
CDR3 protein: ASSQGLVGLPDTQY

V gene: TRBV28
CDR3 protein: ASSWDRQYQETQY

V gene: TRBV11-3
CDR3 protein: ASSLQGSNTEAF

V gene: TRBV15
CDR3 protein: ATSVSGRFEQF

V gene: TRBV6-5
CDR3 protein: ASSYSRSGSNTEAF

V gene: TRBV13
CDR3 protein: ASNQQFDYGYT

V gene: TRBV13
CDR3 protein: ASSSYRNTEAF

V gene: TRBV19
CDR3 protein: ASSRRGQGASQPQH

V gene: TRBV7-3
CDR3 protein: ASSYTSDEQF

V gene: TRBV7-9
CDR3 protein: ASSLGVSHGYT

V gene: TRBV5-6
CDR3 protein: ASSRTDTEAF

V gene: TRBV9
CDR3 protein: ASSATGGVTEAF

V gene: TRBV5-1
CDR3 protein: ASSITGTGTYEQY

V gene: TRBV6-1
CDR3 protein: ASSEWDRGPPGELF

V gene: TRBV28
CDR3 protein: ASSFHPRTPSYEQY

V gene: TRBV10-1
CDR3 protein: ASSETYRGPTEAF

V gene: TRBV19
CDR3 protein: ASSIAGYSNQPQH

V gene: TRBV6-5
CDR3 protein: ASGGLAGFTGELF

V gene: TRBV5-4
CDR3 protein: ASSLSGIYEQY

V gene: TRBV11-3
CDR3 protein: ASSFSGRATDTQY

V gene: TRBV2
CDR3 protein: ASSELAGTIYEQY

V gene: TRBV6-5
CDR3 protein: ASSYSWTAQETQY

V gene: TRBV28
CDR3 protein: ASSFNMGHIQY

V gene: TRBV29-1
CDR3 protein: SVERQGRNEQY

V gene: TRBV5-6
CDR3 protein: ASSLNLLLIEQY